This T cell receptor beta chain was recovered during a study of human T cells and chemical hapten exposure. Study information: Each week of the roughly 26-week study, patients had diphenylcyclopropenone applied to the scalp. Patients, predominantly female, presented with alopecia areata, totalis or universalis.

Concerning this clonotype: No antigen is known for it.

Study-level findings and limits: Expanded TCRs clustered into significantly more large CDR3 similarity groups than controls, the analysis revealed.

CDR3 length equals 13 residues. Germline assignment: CDR1 SQVTM and CDR2 ANQGSEA. Trimming took 6 bases from V and 9 from J; bases not matched to a gene: 5. The time point denotes: patch test 1, 2 weeks after DPC sensitization. Treatment of the sample: therapeutic diphenylcyclopropenone sensitization with weekly scalp DPC. MiXCR, run by TCRdb on the RACE reads, gives a single entry per CDR3 protein. The table records 150,000 to 200,000 distinct CDR3 sequences, roughly 15% of them present only once. The sample in question was whole blood, obtained in connection with sensitization to the hapten diphenylcyclopropenone (DPC). V usage is TRBV29-1 and J usage is TRBJ2-1; TRBD2 agrees at 13 bases. The clonotype originates from a woman in her 30s with alopecia areata. Some clones in this sample may be carry-over from other donors' samples. CDR3 loop: CSVAGLAGVEQFF. The CDR3 DNA reads TGCAGCGTCGCCGGACTAGCGGGAGTTGAGCAGTTCTTC.